What follows are 10 T cell receptor beta chains derived from one specimen sequenced in a study of blood T cells in healthy people across ages. The second PCR ran roughly 7 to 12 cycles with a sample-barcoded 5' primer and J-beta primers. TCRdb passed the 5' RACE reads through MiXCR, listing each CDR3 protein once. This sample has 1.4 million to 1.5 million distinct CDR3 sequences, with 42% found just once. Material for sequencing was blood. The receptors shown here come from a woman aged 18-29 years in good health.

J is TRBJ1-5 and V is TRBV10-3; D ambiguous. Per the germline V gene, CDR1 is ENHRY and CDR2 is SYGVKD. V was trimmed by 3 bases and J by 6 bases, leaving 9 bases between them. This CDR3 spans 13 amino acids. The CDR3 loop is CAISDRVPQPQHF. The DNA for the CDR3 is TGTGCCATCAGTGATAGGGTACCTCAGCCCCAGCATTTT.

The V gene is TRBV4-1, the J gene TRBJ2-7; D may be TRBD2 (6 bases). Trimming stripped 0 bases from V and 3 bases from J, with 12 bases between. The CDR3 loop spans 15 amino acids. Germline V gene sequence: CDR1 MGHRA, CDR2 YSYEKL. DNA for the CDR3: TGCGCCAGCAGCCAAGAGACGGGAGATCTCTACGAGCAGTACTTC. Its protein is CASSQETGDLYEQYF.

This CDR3 is CASSFSYRGYEQYF. The CDR3 nucleotides read TGTGCCAGCAGTTTTAGCTACAGGGGTTACGAGCAGTACTTC. The J gene is TRBJ2-7, the V gene TRBV28, with 7 bases identical to TRBD1. The CDR3 contains 14 residues. The germline V gene encodes CDR1 MDHEN and CDR2 SYDVKM. With V trimmed by 3 bases and J by 4 bases, 6 bases remained unmatched.

This clonotype has more than one count but fewer than ten. This chain uses TRBV7-9 with TRBJ2-3; possible D gene TRBD1, 6 bases. The CDR3 consists of 14 residues. V was pared by 4 bases and J by 5 bases, with 13 bases between. The germline V gene has CDR1 SEHNR and CDR2 FQNEAQ (reference sequence). In DNA, the CDR3 is TGTGCCAGCAGCTCGGACAGAGAGATAGATACGCAGTATTTT. This gives the protein CASSSDREIDTQYF.

The chain combines TRBV9 with TRBJ2-1; no clear D. V lost 5 bases and J 9 bases, leaving 15 bases between the germline ends. Germline V gene data show CDR1 as SGDLS and CDR2 as YYNGEE. The CDR3 loop spans 13 amino acids. As DNA, the CDR3 is TGTGCCAGCAGTGTGACTCAGATCGGTGAGCAGTTCTTC. Translating it yields CASSVTQIGEQFF. The variable domain in full, with the rest retrieved from reference TRBV9 and TRBJ2-1, is DSGVTQTPKHLITATGQRVTLRCSPRSGDLSVYWYQQSLDQGLQFLIQYYNGEERAKGNILERFSAQQFPDLHSELNLSSLELGDSALYFCASSVTQIGEQFFGPGTRLTVL.

The chain carries TRBV20-1 and TRBJ1-5; 8 bases align to TRBD1. This CDR3 has 15 residues. The J segment lost 3 bases and the V segment lost 2 bases, leaving 6 bases of the junction unmatched. Per the germline V gene, CDR1 is DFQATT and CDR2 is SNEGSKA (reference sequence). The CDR3 protein is CSARNPGQDNQPQHF. The CDR3 DNA follows: TGCAGTGCTAGAAATCCGGGACAGGACAATCAGCCCCAGCATTTT.

V usage is TRBV5-7 and J usage is TRBJ2-1; TRBD1 is a possible D gene (6 bases). TRBV5-7 is recorded as an ORF, its role being uncertain. V shed 3 bases and J shed 8 bases, with 18 bases lying between them. There are 15 residues in the CDR3. CDR3 sequence reads: CASSSSAGTLDEQFF. As DNA, the CDR3 is TGTGCCAGCAGCTCCAGTGCAGGGACACTTGATGAGCAGTTCTTC.

In its sample, this clonotype was seen once. V and J are TRBV29-1 and TRBJ1-1; D gene uncertain. Looked up from germline, CDR1 is SQVTM and CDR2 is ANQGSEA. The CDR3 has 11 amino acids. Between the trimmed V and J ends, which lost 7 bases and 5 bases, there was a span of 11 bases. CDR3 protein: CSATPSTEAFF. DNA of the CDR3: TGCAGCGCAACCCCCTCGACTGAAGCTTTCTTT.

This sequence joins TRBV20-1 and TRBJ2-5; D may be TRBD2 (5 bases). Germline V gives CDR1 DFQATT, CDR2 SNEGSKA (reference sequence). The CDR3 length is 14 residues. V shed 3 bases and J shed 6 bases, with 17 bases lying between them. The CDR3 coding sequence is TGCAGTGCTAGCCCCCAACTAGTACCCCAGACCCAGTACTTC. Protein sequence: CSASPQLVPQTQYF.

There are a few counts of this clonotype. This sequence joins TRBV6-2 or TRBV6-3 and TRBJ2-1; 8 nucleotides agree with TRBD2. Germline assignment: CDR1 MNHEY and CDR2 SVGEGT. The CDR3 covers 14 residues. V lost 0 bases and J lost 7; bases outside the gene matches: 2. The chain's CDR3 is CASSYSTSGNEQFF. The CDR3 DNA sequence: TGTGCCAGCAGTTACTCAACTAGCGGTAATGAGCAGTTCTTC.